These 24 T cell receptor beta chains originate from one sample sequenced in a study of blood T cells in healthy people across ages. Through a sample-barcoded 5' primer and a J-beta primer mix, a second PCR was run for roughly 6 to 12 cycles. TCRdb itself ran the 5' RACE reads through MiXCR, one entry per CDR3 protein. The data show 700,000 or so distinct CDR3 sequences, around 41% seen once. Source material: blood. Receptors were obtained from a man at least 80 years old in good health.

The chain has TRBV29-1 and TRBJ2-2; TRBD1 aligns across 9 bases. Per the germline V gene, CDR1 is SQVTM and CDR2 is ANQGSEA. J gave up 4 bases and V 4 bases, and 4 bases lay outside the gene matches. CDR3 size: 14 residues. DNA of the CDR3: TGCAGCGTTGTGGGACAGGGTAGCACCGGGGAGCTGTTTTTT. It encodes CSVVGQGSTGELFF.

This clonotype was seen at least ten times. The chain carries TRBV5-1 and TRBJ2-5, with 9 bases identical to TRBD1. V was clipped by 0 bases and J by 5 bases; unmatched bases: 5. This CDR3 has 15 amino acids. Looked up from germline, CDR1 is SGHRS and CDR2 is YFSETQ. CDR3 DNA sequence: TGCGCCAGCAGCTTGGATGGGACAGGGCAGGAGACCCAGTACTTC. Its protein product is CASSLDGTGQETQYF.

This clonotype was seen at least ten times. Here the CDR3 reads CASSYSMGEGGTSGAYEQFF. Written as DNA, the CDR3 is TGTGCCAGCAGTTACTCGATGGGGGAAGGAGGGACTAGCGGAGCTTATGAGCAGTTCTTC. The V gene is TRBV6-2 or TRBV6-3, the J gene TRBJ2-1; 11 bases align to TRBD2. Germline CDR1 reads MNHEY; CDR2 reads SVGEGT. J lost 8 bases, V lost 0 bases, and 18 bases had no gene match. This CDR3 comprises 20 residues.

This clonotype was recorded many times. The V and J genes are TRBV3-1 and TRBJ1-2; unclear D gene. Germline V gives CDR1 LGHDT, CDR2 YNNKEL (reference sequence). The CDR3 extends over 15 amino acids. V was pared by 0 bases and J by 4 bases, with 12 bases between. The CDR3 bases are TGTGCCAGCAGCCAAGAAATGACGCTTCGCTATGGCTACACCTTC. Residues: CASSQEMTLRYGYTF.

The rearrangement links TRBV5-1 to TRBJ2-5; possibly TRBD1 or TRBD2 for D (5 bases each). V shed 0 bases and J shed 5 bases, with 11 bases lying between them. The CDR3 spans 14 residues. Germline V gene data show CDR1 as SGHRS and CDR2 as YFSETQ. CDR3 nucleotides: TGCGCCAGCAGCTTGGGGGACGCTGTGGAGACCCAGTACTTC. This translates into CASSLGDAVETQYF. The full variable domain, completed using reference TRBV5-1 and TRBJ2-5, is KAGVTQTPRYLIKTRGQQVTLSCSPISGHRSVSWYQQTPGQGLQFLFEYFSETQRNKGNFPGRFSGRQFSNSRSEMNVSTLELGDSALYLCASSLGDAVETQYFGPGTRLLVL.

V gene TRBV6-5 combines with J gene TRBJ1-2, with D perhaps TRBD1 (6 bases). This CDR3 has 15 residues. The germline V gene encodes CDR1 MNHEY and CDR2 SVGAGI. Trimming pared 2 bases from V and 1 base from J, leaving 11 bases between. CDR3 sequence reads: CASSYGGGGNYGYTF. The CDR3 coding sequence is TGTGCCAGCAGTTACGGCGGAGGGGGTAACTATGGCTACACCTTC.

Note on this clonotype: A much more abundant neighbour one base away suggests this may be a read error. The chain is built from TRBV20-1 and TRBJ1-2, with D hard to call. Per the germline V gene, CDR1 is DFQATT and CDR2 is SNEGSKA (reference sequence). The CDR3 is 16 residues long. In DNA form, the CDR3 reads TGCAGTGCTAGAGACCTTTTCCCCTCGACTAACTATAGCTACACCTTC. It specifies CSARDLFPSTNYSYTF.

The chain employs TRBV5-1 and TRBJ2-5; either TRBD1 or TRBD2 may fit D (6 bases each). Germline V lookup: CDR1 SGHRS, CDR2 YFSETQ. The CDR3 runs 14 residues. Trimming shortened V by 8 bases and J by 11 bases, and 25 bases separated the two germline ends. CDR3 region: CASSVTGSGTEQYF. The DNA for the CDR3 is TGCGCCAGTAGCGTAACAGGGTCCGGGACTGAGCAGTACTTC.

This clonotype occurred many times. The CDR3, as DNA: TGTGCCAGCAGCTTATCACTAGCGGCTGAGCAGTTCTTC. Its protein is CASSLSLAAEQFF. The chain uses TRBV7-9 and TRBJ2-1, with TRBD2 matching over 8 bases. V trimming: 2 bases; J trimming: 9 bases; junction bases outside the gene matches: 3. CDR1 is SEHNR and CDR2 is FQNEAQ in the germline V gene (reference sequence). This CDR3 spans 13 amino acids.

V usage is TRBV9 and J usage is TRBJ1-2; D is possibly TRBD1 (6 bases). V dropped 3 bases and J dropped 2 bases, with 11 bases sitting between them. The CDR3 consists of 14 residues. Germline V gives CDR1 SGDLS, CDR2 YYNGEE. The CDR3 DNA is TGTGCCAGCAGCGCACGACAGGAGAACTATGGCTACACCTTC. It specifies CASSARQENYGYTF.

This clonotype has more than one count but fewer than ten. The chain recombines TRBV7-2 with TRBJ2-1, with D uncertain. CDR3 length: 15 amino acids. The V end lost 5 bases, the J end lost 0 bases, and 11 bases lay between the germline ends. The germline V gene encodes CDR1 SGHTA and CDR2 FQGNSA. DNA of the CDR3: TGTGCCAGCAGCACCTCGTGGTCCTCCTACAATGAGCAGTTCTTC. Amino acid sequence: CASSTSWSSYNEQFF.

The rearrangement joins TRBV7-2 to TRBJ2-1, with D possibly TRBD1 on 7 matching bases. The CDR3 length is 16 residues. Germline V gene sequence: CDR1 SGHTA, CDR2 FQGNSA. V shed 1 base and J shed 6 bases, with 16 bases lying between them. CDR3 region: CASSLGGGGTLNEQFF. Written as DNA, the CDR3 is TGTGCCAGCAGCTTAGGAGGGGGCGGGACCCTCAATGAGCAGTTCTTC.

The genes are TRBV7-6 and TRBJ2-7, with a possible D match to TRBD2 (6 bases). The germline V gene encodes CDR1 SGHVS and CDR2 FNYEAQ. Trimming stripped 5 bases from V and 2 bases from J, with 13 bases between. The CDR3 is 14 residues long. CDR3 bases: TGTGCCAGCAGCGAGACTAGTTTTCCCTACGAGCAGTACTTC. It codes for CASSETSFPYEQYF.

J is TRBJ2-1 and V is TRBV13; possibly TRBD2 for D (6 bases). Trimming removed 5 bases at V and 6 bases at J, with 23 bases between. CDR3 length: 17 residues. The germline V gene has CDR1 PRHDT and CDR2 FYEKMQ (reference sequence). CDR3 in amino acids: CASSLRPGVGWGNEQFF. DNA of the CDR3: TGTGCCAGCAGCCTTCGTCCGGGAGTAGGTTGGGGCAATGAGCAGTTCTTC.

CDR3 protein: CASTRGTSRYEQYF. The CDR3, as DNA: TGTGCCAGCACCCGAGGGACTAGCAGATACGAGCAGTACTTC. This chain uses TRBV12-3 or TRBV12-4 with TRBJ2-7; TRBD2 matches at 9 bases. V lost 7 bases to trimming and J lost 4 bases; unmatched junction nucleotides: 8. CDR3 size: 14 residues.

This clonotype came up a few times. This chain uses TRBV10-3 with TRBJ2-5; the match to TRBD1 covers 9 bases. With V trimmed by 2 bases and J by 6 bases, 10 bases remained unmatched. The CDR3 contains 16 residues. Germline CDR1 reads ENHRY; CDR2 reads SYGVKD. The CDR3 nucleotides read TGTGCCATCAGTGAGCCTACACAGGGGGCCTCAAAGACCCAGTACTTC. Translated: CAISEPTQGASKTQYF.

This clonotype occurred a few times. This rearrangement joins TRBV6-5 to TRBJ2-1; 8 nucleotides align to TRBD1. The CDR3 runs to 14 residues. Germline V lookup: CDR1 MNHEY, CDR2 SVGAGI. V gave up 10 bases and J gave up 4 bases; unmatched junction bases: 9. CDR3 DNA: TGTGCCACCTTTGGAGACAGGGGTTACAATGAGCAGTTCTTC. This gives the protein CATFGDRGYNEQFF.

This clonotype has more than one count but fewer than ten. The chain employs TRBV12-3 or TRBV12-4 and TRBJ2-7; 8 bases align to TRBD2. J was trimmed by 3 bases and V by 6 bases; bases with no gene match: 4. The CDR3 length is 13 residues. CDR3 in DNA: TGTGCCAGCAGACGGGGGGGAATCTACGAGCAGTACTTC. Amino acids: CASRRGGIYEQYF.

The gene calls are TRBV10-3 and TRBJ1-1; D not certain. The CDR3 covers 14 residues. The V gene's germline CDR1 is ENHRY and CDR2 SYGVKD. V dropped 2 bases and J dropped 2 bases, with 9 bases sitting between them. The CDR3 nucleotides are TGTGCCATCAGTGAGCCGGGAGCCAACACTGAAGCTTTCTTT. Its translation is CAISEPGANTEAFF.

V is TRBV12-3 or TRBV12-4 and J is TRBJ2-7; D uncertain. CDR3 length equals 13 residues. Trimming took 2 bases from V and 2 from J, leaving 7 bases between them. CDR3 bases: TGTGCCAGCAGTTTACGGACCACCTACGAGCAGTACTTC. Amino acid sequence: CASSLRTTYEQYF.

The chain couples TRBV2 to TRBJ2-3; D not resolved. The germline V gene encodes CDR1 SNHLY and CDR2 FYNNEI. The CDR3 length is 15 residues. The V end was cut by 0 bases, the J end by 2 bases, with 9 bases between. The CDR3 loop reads CASSEASVFTDTQYF. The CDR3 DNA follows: TGTGCCAGCAGTGAAGCTTCGGTATTCACAGATACGCAGTATTTT. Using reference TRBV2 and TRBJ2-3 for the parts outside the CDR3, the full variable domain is EPEVTQTPSHQVTQMGQEVILRCVPISNHLYFYWYRQILGQKVEFLVSFYNNEISEKSEIFDDQFSVERPDGSNFTLKIRSTKLEDSAMYFCASSEASVFTDTQYFGPGTRLTVL.

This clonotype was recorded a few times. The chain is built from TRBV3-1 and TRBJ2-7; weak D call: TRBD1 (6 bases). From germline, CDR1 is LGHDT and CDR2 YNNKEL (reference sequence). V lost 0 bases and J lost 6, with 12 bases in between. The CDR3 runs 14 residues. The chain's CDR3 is CASSQDDIGGEQYF. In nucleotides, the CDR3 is TGTGCCAGCAGCCAAGATGATATAGGGGGCGAGCAGTACTTC.

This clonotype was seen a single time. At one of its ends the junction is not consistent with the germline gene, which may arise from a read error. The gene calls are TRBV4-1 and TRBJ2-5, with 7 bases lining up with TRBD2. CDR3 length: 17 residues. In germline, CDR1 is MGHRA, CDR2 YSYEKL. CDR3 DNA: TGCGCCTGCAGCCAAGATTGGGAGGGTAGGCCCCAAGAGACCCAGTACTTC. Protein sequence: CACSQDWEGRPQETQYF.

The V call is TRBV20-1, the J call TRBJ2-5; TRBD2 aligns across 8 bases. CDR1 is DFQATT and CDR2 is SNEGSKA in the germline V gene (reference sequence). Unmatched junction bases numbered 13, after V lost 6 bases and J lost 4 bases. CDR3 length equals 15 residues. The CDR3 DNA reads TGCAGTGCCATGTGGGGTAGCGGGGCGGGAGAGACCCAGTACTTC. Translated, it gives CSAMWGSGAGETQYF.